The subject of this entry is one TCR beta chain. This clone was detected only once. The specificity of this receptor is unknown. Within one base of it there is no much larger clone, and no base qualities were kept. The time point label corresponds to: cells obtained before transplantation from donor or recipient. CD3+CD4+ and CD3+CD8+ populations were FACS-sorted from unstimulated pre-transplant donor and recipient cells taken from spleen or lymph nodes. This entry belongs to a study of graft-versus-host responses after intestinal transplantation (dated by TCRdb to 2020 to 2022). As for the study more broadly: The transplants that recipients received were multivisceral, liver-intestinal, or isolated intestinal. Anti-thymocyte globulin induction was given to all recipients, followed by maintenance tacrolimus and steroids for approximately three years. Bulk TCR-beta CDR3 sequencing was used to track graft-versus-host and host-versus-graft alloreactive T cell clones in the graft, circulation and bone marrow after intestinal transplantation. Alloreactive clones were identified by sequencing pre-transplant mixed lymphocyte reaction products and comparing these products with unstimulated pre-transplant donor and recipient T cells. Of the 20 to 30 intestinal transplant recipients enrolled in the cohort, one of whom was a retransplant, a few patients without pretransplant specimens were excluded. Donor T cell macrochimerism was defined as a peak of at least 4% donor T cells among recipient peripheral blood mononuclear cells. Instead of going to the commercial service, samples from a few later patients were sequenced in-house on an Illumina MiSeq and processed with MiXCR. Beyond this particular receptor, the publication reports: The relatively low number and heterogeneity of intestinal transplant patients limited the conclusions. High GvH to HvG T cell clonal ratios were observed in the allografts of patients with donor T cell macrochimerism. Peak levels of circulating GvH clones were associated with declines in HvG clones early after transplant. GvH clones turned up in recipient bone marrow, with some appearing earlier in ileal mucosa or blood, a pattern consistent with an intestinal mucosal origin.

Library construction relied on the immunoSEQ multiplex PCR assay. For most patients, genomic DNA was isolated with the Qiagen DNeasy Blood and Tissue Kit and shipped frozen to Adaptive Biotechnologies for TCR sequencing. Adaptive Biotechnologies carried out high-throughput TCR-beta CDR3 sequencing of genomic DNA for most patients. In the original analysis: TCR sequencing data for roughly 18 patients were retrieved from Adaptive's ImmunoSEQ software; a few other patients were processed with MiXCR and VDJtools. To correct CD4 versus CD8 sorting errors, sequences present in both subsets at a frequency ratio below 5:1 were removed. CDR3 nucleotide sequences shared by donor and recipient were removed because the origin of these sequences could not be assigned. To count as alloreactive, a clone needed at least 2-fold expansion over unstimulated cells and a minimum CFSE-low frequency of 0.002% (template counts) or 0.001% (read counts). A clone was considered mappable if detected in the sequenced pre-transplant spleen, lymph node, or MLR CFSE-low populations of the donor or recipient. Cumulative frequency of alloreactive clones was calculated as a percentage of all sequences weighted by copy number. What TCRdb holds here is the immuneACCESS table cut down to in-frame rearrangements. Part of the clones is not present; checked against another copy, under half of the missing clones reflect an unresolved V gene, and the others are unexplained. The V and J calls and the clone size are those of that table, but D and trimming were determined from the DNA. In all, the sample holds approximately 60,000 clones, and over 90% of those were seen once. Roughly 1.5% of the sample is held by the ten biggest clonotypes.

Between the V and J ends, shortened by 4 bases and 5 bases respectively, the junction contains 15 bases. The CDR3 covers 14 residues, taking in both the cysteine and the phenylalanine. Only the CDR3 DNA is retained, 42 bases long and in frame from the first base. CDR1 SGDLS and CDR2 YYNGEE were looked up in the germline V gene. The source was unstimulated CD8+ T cells sorted from spleen or lymph node cells, collected before transplant. The chain joins TRBV9 to TRBJ2-5, with TRBD1 perhaps the D gene, on 6 matching bases. This sequence originates from a human donor who was the organ donor for an intestinal transplant. CDR3 protein: CASSQQGSWETQYF. The DNA reads as follows: TGTGCCAGCAGCCAGCAGGGGTCGTGGGAGACCCAGTACTTC.